The sequence of this TCR beta chain was determined in a study of cytomegalovirus exposure and HLA in healthy donors. A multiplex PCR was run with 60 Vbeta primers and 13 Jbeta primers. This table comes from immunoSEQ multiplex PCR, and its TCRdb copy is limited to in-frame clones, with some not included. The sample contains approximately 150,000 clones, around three quarters of which appear only once. Study results and limitations: When presence/absence was analysed, sequencing depth was taken to be roughly uniform across donors.

For this clone: Its target is unknown.

This CDR3 has 17 amino acids. The V gene's germline CDR1 is SGDLS and CDR2 YYNGEE. The V gene end was trimmed by 4 bases and the J gene end by 9 bases; junction bases not matched to a gene: 15. Sequencing input: PBMCs. The chain combines TRBV9 with TRBJ2-1; TRBD2 agrees at 11 bases. This clonotype was obtained from a male donor in good health and CMV-seronegative. For the CDR3, the DNA is TGTGCCAGCAGCCGCTCGTTTAGCGGGAGGGCCGGAGGTGAGCAGTTCTTC. This codes for CASSRSFSGRAGGEQFF.